This T cell receptor beta chain comes out of a study of T cell repertoires in cytomegalovirus infection. Using its own MiXCR run on the reads, TCRdb lists one record per CDR3 protein. The sample carries 490,000 or so distinct CDR3 sequences, around 10% recorded once. This clonotype was found many times. Antigen: not known. General study points: In two of eight donors, the top clonotype was HLA-C-restricted CMV-specific.

This CDR3 contains 18 residues. V lost 3 bases and J lost 0; bases outside the gene matches: 11. Germline values: CDR1 LNHNV, CDR2 YYDKDF (reference sequence). The sample taken for sequencing was PBMCs. The receptor comes from a human donor in good health (CMV status not recorded). Some clones in this sample may be carry-over from other donors' samples. This sequence joins TRBV15 and TRBJ1-5; 7 nucleotides line up with TRBD1. This CDR3 is CATSRLNLGTVSNQPQHF. In DNA form, the CDR3 reads TGTGCCACCAGCAGGCTAAACTTGGGGACAGTTAGCAATCAGCCCCAGCATTTT.